There are a few counts of the clone carrying this TCR beta chain. Its cognate antigen is unknown. Of the isolated RNA, all was reverse transcribed, and so the sequenced material was expressed TCRB transcripts. The data were produced by immunoSEQ multiplex PCR, yet TCRdb's version contains in-frame clones alone and is incomplete. This sample yields 300,000 or so clones, of which less than 15% are seen a single time; over 0.014% belongs to the top ten. Germline values: CDR1 KGHSH, CDR2 LQKENI. With 2 bases removed from V and 3 bases from J, the gap between germline ends came to 8 bases. The CDR3 is 14 residues long. This specimen belongs to a study of beta chain features in type 1 diabetes. Overall study: Healthy donors, compared against patients, showed similar age, gender and cell yields.

Study-wide points: In every one of the four CD4+ subsets, TCRB CDR3s were moderately but significantly shorter in Type 1 diabetes patients. Across patients, naive, central memory and Treg TCRB repertoires exhibited apparently greater similarity than was observed across healthy donors.

The sequenced sample was naive CD4+ T cells from blood. This receptor was taken from a woman in her late teens or twenties with type 1 diabetes. The V gene is TRBV18, the J gene TRBJ1-5; D is unclear. The CDR3 DNA is TGTGCCAGCTCACCATTCCGGGACAATCAGCCCCAGCATTTT. Translating it yields CASSPFRDNQPQHF.